The clone carrying this T cell receptor (beta chain) was counted only a few times. The antigen is unknown. The V gene's germline CDR1 is SNHLY and CDR2 FYNNEI. CDR3 length: 15 residues. Trimming removed 6 bases from V and 6 bases from J, with 18 bases in between. This specimen belongs to a study of identical twins. Template switching, a step in the protocol, added a universal primer site, and cDNA carried unique molecular identifiers. TCRdb itself ran the 5' RACE reads through MiXCR, one entry per CDR3 protein. The repertoire holds a few hundred thousand distinct CDR3 sequences, around 9.7% seen once, with 8.5% to 10% in the top ten. Study-wide findings and caveats: Invariant MAIT and iNKT cells could partly confound zero-insertion analyses. While abundant cord blood beta clonotypes carried fewer insertions, memory repertoires showed no such pattern. Conclusions relied on cross-sectional statistical analysis, not following the same donors.

Specimen: naive T cells sorted from blood. This sequence was found in a woman aged 50 to 60 in good health. The chain combines TRBV2 with TRBJ2-1; perhaps TRBD2 as D (6 bases). The CDR3 is CASRQNYIAVNEQFF. CDR3 in DNA: TGTGCCAGCAGGCAAAACTACATAGCGGTCAATGAGCAGTTCTTC.